The next 4 T cell receptor beta chains were all read from a single sample in a study of shared clonotypes between healthy human individuals. Some clones are missing from TCRdb's copy, which holds only in-frame ones; the method was immunoSEQ multiplex PCR. The data hold 2 million to 2.5 million clones, with about 95% observed a single time. Naive CD8 cells comprised CD45RO-negative, CCR7-positively selected cells, excluding terminally differentiated effector memory CD45RA+ cells. The specimen was naive CD8+ T cells sorted from blood. The receptors derive from a man aged 18 to 35 in good health.

This chain joins TRBV23-1 and TRBJ2-7; TRBD2 aligns across 9 bases. TRBV23-1 is assigned to the ORF class and has an uncertain function. CDR3 size: 16 residues. V was clipped by 4 bases and J by 5 bases; unmatched bases: 12. The CDR3, as DNA: TGCGCCAGCAGTCTGCCCTTAGCGGGGGCGCCGGACGAGCAGTACTTC. It is translated as CASSLPLAGAPDEQYF.

The genes are TRBV7-2 and TRBJ1-5; 9 nucleotides agree with TRBD1. J lost 6 bases, V lost 4 bases, and 10 bases had no gene match. Per the germline V gene, CDR1 is SGHTA and CDR2 is FQGNSA. This CDR3 is 16 amino acids long. The CDR3 loop is CASSSWDREIFQPQHF. The CDR3 DNA reads TGTGCCAGCAGCTCCTGGGACAGGGAGATTTTTCAGCCCCAGCATTTT.

The J gene is TRBJ2-5, the V gene TRBV5-6; 10 bases fit TRBD2. Trimming at V came to 4 bases and at J to 0 bases, leaving 6 bases not matched to a gene. Looked up from germline, CDR1 is SGHDT and CDR2 is YYEEEE. The CDR3 loop spans 16 amino acids. CDR3 residues: CASSESSGRNQETQYF. As DNA, the CDR3 is TGTGCCAGCAGCGAATCTAGCGGGAGAAACCAAGAGACCCAGTACTTC. Drawing the rest from reference TRBV5-6 and TRBJ2-5, the complete variable domain is DAGVTQSPTHLIKTRGQQVTLRCSPKSGHDTVSWYQQALGQGPQFIFQYYEEEERQRGNFPDRFSGHQFPNYSSELNVNALLLGDSALYLCASSESSGRNQETQYFGPGTRLLVL.

The rearrangement links TRBV30 to TRBJ2-5; D gene uncertain. The CDR3 has 12 residues. Germline loops: CDR1 GTSNPN, CDR2 SVGIG (reference sequence). Trimming took 3 bases from V and 2 from J, leaving 7 bases between them. The CDR3 DNA sequence: TGTGCCTGGAGCCATCAACAAGAGACCCAGTACTTC. Translated, it gives CAWSHQQETQYF.